The text below deals with one T cell receptor (beta chain). Its antigen is unknown. The data belong to a study of blood T cells in healthy people across ages. About the research overall: Per two T cells, about one barcoded beta molecule was captured through template switching.

General observations from the study: Expanded clonotype shifts may have been confounded, as the donors had an unknown CMV status. Unsorted PBMC material precluded a definitive naive versus antigen-experienced comparison.

CDR1 DFQATT and CDR2 SNEGSKA come from the germline V gene (reference sequence). V shed 3 bases and J 5 bases; nucleotides not matched to a gene: 7. CDR3 size: 14 residues. A second PCR of roughly 7 to 11 cycles used a sample-barcoded 5' primer and a J-beta primer mix. TCRdb used MiXCR to reprocess the 5' RACE reads, holding one entry per CDR3 protein. The table has around 1,900,000 distinct CDR3 sequences, about 39% seen once. The chain combines TRBV20-1 with TRBJ1-5; 7 bases align to TRBD1. Sequencing was carried out using blood. The TCR originated in a human donor in good health. The CDR3 reads CSASSGGVYQPQHF. The CDR3 nucleotides read TGCAGTGCTAGTTCAGGGGGTGTTTATCAGCCCCAGCATTTT.